The 13 T cell receptor beta chains below were found in one sample sequenced in a study of T cells in Graves' hyperthyroidism and ophthalmopathy. TCR beta CDR3 sequences were amplified from RNA transcripts. A set of HTBI primers served as the primers for a first-round RT-PCR of the TCR CDR3. Using its own MiXCR run on the multiplex PCR reads, TCRdb lists one record per CDR3 protein. The table has 400,000 to 600,000 distinct CDR3 sequences, roughly 20% seen once. The sequencing sample was made of blood. The receptors derive from a man aged 18 to 29 with Graves' hyperthyroidism.

There are a few counts of this clonotype. The chain combines TRBV20-1 with TRBJ2-7, with 9 positions matching TRBD2. Per germline, CDR1 DFQATT and CDR2 SNEGSKA (reference sequence). The junction had 11 bases not matched to a gene; V was cut back by 2 bases and J by 6 bases. The CDR3 has 15 amino acids. The CDR3 loop reads CSARWLAGLPSEQYF. The CDR3 DNA is TGCAGTGCTAGATGGCTAGCGGGACTCCCTAGCGAGCAGTACTTC.

This clonotype showed up many times. The rearrangement joins TRBV6-1 to TRBJ2-7; unclear D gene. V was shortened by 6 bases and J by 1 base, with 16 bases between the two germline ends. Germline CDR1 is MNHNS and CDR2 is SASEGT. The CDR3 covers 15 residues. CDR3 region: CASSLGHHSSYEQYF. Here the CDR3 DNA reads TGTGCCAGCAGCCTCGGCCATCACAGTTCCTACGAGCAGTACTTC.

CDR3 nucleotides: TGCGCCAGCAGCTTACGACTGGACAGGGGGAACTATGGCTACACCTTC. Amino acid sequence: CASSLRLDRGNYGYTF. The rearrangement links TRBV5-1 to TRBJ1-2; 10 nucleotides match TRBD1. J lost 2 bases, V lost 2 bases, and 6 bases had no gene match. Per the germline V gene, CDR1 is SGHRS and CDR2 is YFSETQ. This CDR3 region has 16 residues.

This clonotype was observed many times. The chain combines TRBV5-1 with TRBJ1-1; 7 bases are a match to TRBD1. The junction had 3 bases not matched to a gene; V was cut back by 3 bases and J by 1 base. CDR1 is SGHRS and CDR2 is YFSETQ in the germline V gene. The CDR3 is 14 amino acids. The CDR3 loop is CASSWGTANTEAFF. Written as DNA, the CDR3 is TGCGCCAGCAGCTGGGGGACAGCGAACACTGAAGCTTTCTTT.

This clonotype was seen ten or more times. This chain connects TRBV25-1 to TRBJ1-5; 7 bases agree with TRBD1. Germline V CDR1 and CDR2: MGHDK, SYGVNS. V shed 5 bases and J 2 bases; nucleotides not matched to a gene: 21. The CDR3 contains 20 residues. The CDR3 DNA sequence: TGTGCCAGCAGTCCTCATTCCGGTAGGGGGCGGTTTTCAGGCAATCAGCCCCAGCATTTT. Residues: CASSPHSGRGRFSGNQPQHF.

This clonotype was observed many times. The chain joins TRBV10-1 to TRBJ2-2; D is undetermined. V lost 5 bases and J 4 bases, leaving 8 bases between the germline ends. Germline V CDR1 and CDR2: WNHNN, SYGVQD (reference sequence). The CDR3 is 13 residues long. The CDR3 reads CASSKSLTGELFF. DNA of the CDR3: TGCGCCAGCAGTAAATCTCTCACCGGGGAGCTGTTTTTT.

This clonotype was seen at least ten times. The genes are TRBV30 and TRBJ2-7; D could derive from TRBD1 or TRBD2 (5 bases each). Germline loops: CDR1 GTSNPN, CDR2 SVGIG (reference sequence). The length of the CDR3 is 12 residues. V was clipped by 3 bases and J by 3 bases, with 9 bases between them. This CDR3 is CAWSVGDYEQYF. As DNA, the CDR3 is TGTGCCTGGAGCGTGGGGGACTACGAGCAGTACTTC. The variable domain in full, with the rest retrieved from reference TRBV30 and TRBJ2-7, is SQTIHQWPATLVQPVGSPLSLECTVEGTSNPNLYWYRQAAGRGLQLLFYSVGIGQISSEVPQNLSASRPQDRQFILSSKKLLLSDSGFYLCAWSVGDYEQYFGPGTRLTVT.

This clonotype came up many times. The rearrangement uses TRBV28 and TRBJ1-2; D perhaps matches TRBD1 (6 bases). CDR1 is MDHEN and CDR2 is SYDVKM in the germline V gene. There are 15 residues in the CDR3. The V and J ends lost 7 bases and 0 bases respectively, with 15 bases between them. Written as DNA, the CDR3 is TGTGCCAGCACCTCATGGGGACACCCTAACTATGGCTACACCTTC. This translates into CASTSWGHPNYGYTF.

This rearrangement joins TRBV24-1 to TRBJ1-1; 8 nucleotides align to TRBD1. V lost 12 bases to trimming and J lost 2 bases; unmatched junction nucleotides: 7. The CDR3 loop spans 13 amino acids. Germline V gene data show CDR1 as KGHDR and CDR2 as SFDVKD. The CDR3 nucleotides read TGTGCCGCAACAGGGGGTGACAACACTGAAGCTTTCTTT. It is translated as CAATGGDNTEAFF.

In its sample, this clonotype was seen many times. The chain is built from TRBV12-3 or TRBV12-4 and TRBJ2-6, with a tentative D call TRBD1 (5 bases). The CDR3 runs to 16 residues. V was pared by 4 bases and J by 0 bases, with 10 bases between. The CDR3 loop is CASSSGDSSGANVLTF. In DNA, the CDR3 is TGTGCCAGCAGTTCCGGAGACAGCTCTGGGGCCAACGTCCTGACTTTC.

This clonotype showed up many times. The missing conserved phenylalanine or tryptophan at the end of this CDR3 makes a read error likely. The chain joins TRBV2 to TRBJ1-3; the D is unclear. The CDR3 is 12 residues long. Germline-derived CDR1 and CDR2 are SNHLY and FYNNEI. V lost 4 bases to trimming and J lost 4 bases, with 5 bases between them. CDR3: CASSATGNTIYS. The CDR3 nucleotides read TGTGCCAGCAGTGCTACAGGAAACACCATATATTCT.

This clonotype came up many times. The chain has TRBV6-1 and TRBJ1-1, with D perhaps TRBD1 (5 bases). This CDR3 is 11 amino acids long. Germline CDR1 and CDR2: MNHNS and SASEGT. V lost 5 bases and J lost 10, with 11 bases in between. The CDR3 region has the DNA TGTGCCAGCAGTCGGGGACTTGGAGCTTTCTTT. This encodes CASSRGLGAFF.

The rearrangement uses TRBV5-6 and TRBJ2-7; TRBD2 matches at 11 bases. The trim removed 1 base at V and 9 bases at J, leaving 9 bases unmatched. CDR1 is SGHDT and CDR2 is YYEEEE in the germline V gene. This CDR3 region has 15 residues. As DNA, the CDR3 is TGTGCCAGCAGCTTGTTGAGACTAGCGGGGCTCGGGCAGTACTTC. As protein: CASSLLRLAGLGQYF. Variable domain in full (rest from reference TRBV5-6 and TRBJ2-7): DAGVTQSPTHLIKTRGQQVTLRCSPKSGHDTVSWYQQALGQGPQFIFQYYEEEERQRGNFPDRFSGHQFPNYSSELNVNALLLGDSALYLCASSLLRLAGLGQYFGPGTRLTVT.